These 21 T cell receptor beta chains were sequenced from one sample in a study of shared clonotypes between healthy human individuals. The naive CD8 fraction comprised CD45RO-negative cells positively selected for CCR7 and excluded terminally differentiated effector memory CD45RA+ cells. Assay used: immunoSEQ multiplex PCR; TCRdb lists only in-frame clones, some missing. The sample holds a few million clones, around 93% seen once. The sequenced sample consisted of naive CD8+ T cells from PBMCs. The source is a man younger than 30 in good health. Some clones in this sample may be carry-over from other donors' samples.

The rearrangement links TRBV7-9 to TRBJ2-2; D gene unclear. This CDR3 comprises 14 residues. V lost 3 bases and J 8 bases, leaving 13 bases between the germline ends. Germline CDR1 reads SEHNR; CDR2 reads FQNEAQ (reference sequence). DNA for the CDR3: TGTGCCAGCAGCTTCGGCGCGGCACCGGGGGAGCTGTTTTTT. It specifies CASSFGAAPGELFF. Together with reference TRBV7-9 and TRBJ2-2, the CDR3 gives the full variable domain: DTGVSQNPRHKITKRGQNVTFRCDPISEHNRLYWYRQTLGQGPEFLTYFQNEAQLEKSRLLSDRFSAERPKGSFSTLEIQRTEQGDSAMYLCASSFGAAPGELFFGEGSRLTVL.

In its sample, this clone was seen a few times. The CDR3 region is CASSFGTGSTRGYTF. The CDR3 DNA is TGTGCCAGCAGCTTTGGGACAGGGTCAACGCGTGGCTACACCTTC. This chain joins TRBV7-9 and TRBJ1-2; 9 bases match TRBD1. Germline CDR1 is SEHNR and CDR2 is FQNEAQ (reference sequence). The CDR3 runs to 15 residues. The junction had 9 bases not matched to a gene; V was cut back by 3 bases and J by 7 bases.

The J gene is TRBJ2-1, the V gene TRBV5-1, with 7 bases that match TRBD1. Germline assignment: CDR1 SGHRS and CDR2 YFSETQ. After removal of 0 bases from V and 1 base from J, the junction contained 1 base not matched to a gene. The CDR3 is 15 residues long. The CDR3 coding sequence is TGCGCCAGCAGCTTGGGGGACAGTTCCTACAATGAGCAGTTCTTC. Translation: CASSLGDSSYNEQFF.

Regarding this clone: The same CDR3 can be traced to other DNA sequences in this sample. The chain has TRBV9 and TRBJ1-2, with 7 bases that match TRBD1. V was pared by 3 bases and J by 6 bases, with 8 bases of the junction left unmatched. This CDR3 spans 14 amino acids. The germline V gene encodes CDR1 SGDLS and CDR2 YYNGEE. DNA for the CDR3: TGTGCCAGCAGCGCAAGACAGGGCGGAGATGGCTACACCTTC. Amino acid sequence: CASSARQGGDGYTF.

V and J are TRBV2 and TRBJ2-1, with D hard to call. The CDR3 covers 12 residues. Germline V lookup: CDR1 SNHLY, CDR2 FYNNEI. Trimming stripped 7 bases from V and 5 bases from J, with 9 bases between. The chain's CDR3 is CASKYWDNEQFF. The CDR3 nucleotides read TGTGCCAGCAAATACTGGGACAATGAGCAGTTCTTC.

The chain links TRBV2 to TRBJ2-7, with TRBD2 as a possible D gene (6 bases). The CDR3 is 15 residues long. Germline V lookup: CDR1 SNHLY, CDR2 FYNNEI. Trimming shortened V by 5 bases and J by 2 bases, and 16 bases separated the two germline ends. This chain's CDR3 is CASSTWTTGTYEQYF. In DNA form, the CDR3 reads TGTGCCAGCAGTACATGGACTACAGGAACCTACGAGCAGTACTTC. Based on the CDR3 plus reference TRBV2 and TRBJ2-7, the full variable domain is EPEVTQTPSHQVTQMGQEVILRCVPISNHLYFYWYRQILGQKVEFLVSFYNNEISEKSEIFDDQFSVERPDGSNFTLKIRSTKLEDSAMYFCASSTWTTGTYEQYFGPGTRLTVT.

This sequence joins TRBV30 and TRBJ2-1; 11 bases map to TRBD2. The CDR3 length is 15 residues. V lost 5 bases to trimming and J lost 5 bases; unmatched junction nucleotides: 8. CDR1 and CDR2 from the germline V gene are GTSNPN and SVGIG (reference sequence). The CDR3 is CAWGRLAGPNNEQFF. CDR3 sequence (DNA): TGTGCCTGGGGGAGACTAGCGGGACCTAACAATGAGCAGTTCTTC.

J is TRBJ1-1 and V is TRBV28, with TRBD1 as a possible D gene (5 bases). This CDR3 contains 14 residues. The germline V gene encodes CDR1 MDHEN and CDR2 SYDVKM. The V and J ends lost 3 bases and 0 bases respectively, with 8 bases between them. CDR3: CASSFSGVNTEAFF. The CDR3 DNA reads as TGTGCCAGCAGTTTTTCGGGGGTGAACACTGAAGCTTTCTTT.

The chain has TRBV9 and TRBJ2-3, with D unclear. Germline values: CDR1 SGDLS, CDR2 YYNGEE. Trimming took 4 bases from V and 2 from J, leaving 11 bases between them. The CDR3 is 14 amino acids. CDR3 in amino acids: CASSPLGITDTQYF. DNA for the CDR3: TGTGCCAGCAGCCCCCTGGGCATCACAGATACGCAGTATTTT.

This chain connects TRBV4-1 to TRBJ2-2; possibly TRBD1 for D (5 bases). The CDR3 has 17 residues. V lost 0 bases and J lost 4, with 15 bases in between. In germline, CDR1 is MGHRA, CDR2 YSYEKL. Here the CDR3 reads CASSQDLRQGRTGELFF. The CDR3 DNA is TGCGCCAGCAGCCAAGATCTTCGGCAGGGTCGCACCGGGGAGCTGTTTTTT.

The chain is built from TRBV4-3 and TRBJ1-4; D uncertain. Germline CDR1 reads LGHNA; CDR2 reads YSLEER. With 0 bases removed from V and 3 bases from J, the gap between germline ends came to 20 bases. This CDR3 is 19 amino acids long. This CDR3 is CASSQDGWAGDGANEKLFF. The CDR3 DNA sequence: TGCGCCAGCAGCCAAGATGGTTGGGCTGGAGACGGGGCTAATGAAAAACTGTTTTTT.

About this clone: Other DNA sequences in this sample translate to the same CDR3. V usage is TRBV11-2 and J usage is TRBJ2-7; TRBD1 is a possible D gene (6 bases). V shed 2 bases and J shed 4 bases, with 6 bases lying between them. The CDR3 runs to 12 residues. The germline gives CDR1 SGHAT, CDR2 FQNNGV. The CDR3: CASSLTGYEQYF. The CDR3 DNA is TGTGCCAGCAGCTTAACAGGGTACGAGCAGTACTTC.

This chain links TRBV13 with TRBJ1-2; D unclear. Germline assignment: CDR1 PRHDT and CDR2 FYEKMQ (reference sequence). The CDR3 covers 15 residues. The V end was cut by 3 bases, the J end by 1 base, with 12 bases between. The CDR3 DNA reads TGTGCCAGCAGCTTTTGGGCAGAAATTAACTATGGCTACACCTTC. Translation: CASSFWAEINYGYTF.

The rearrangement links TRBV11-1 to TRBJ2-7; D not resolved. The CDR3 is 12 residues long. V gave up 3 bases and J gave up 5 bases, with 8 bases separating them. Germline CDR1 is SGHAT and CDR2 is FQDESV (reference sequence). For the CDR3, the DNA is TGTGCCAGCAGCTTGGGTGGCCACGAGCAGTACTTC. This sequence encodes CASSLGGHEQYF.

The sample holds a few counts of this clone. In the same sample, other DNA sequences code for this CDR3. The chain is built from TRBV9 and TRBJ2-1; D is unclear. V lost 0 bases, J lost 5 bases, and 3 bases lay in between. The CDR3 contains 12 residues. The germline V gene has CDR1 SGDLS and CDR2 YYNGEE. The CDR3 sequence is CASSVGNNEQFF. Written as DNA, the CDR3 is TGTGCCAGCAGCGTAGGCAACAATGAGCAGTTCTTC. Combining the CDR3 with reference TRBV9 and TRBJ2-1 gives the whole variable domain DSGVTQTPKHLITATGQRVTLRCSPRSGDLSVYWYQQSLDQGLQFLIQYYNGEERAKGNILERFSAQQFPDLHSELNLSSLELGDSALYFCASSVGNNEQFFGPGTRLTVL.

The chain couples TRBV11-2 to TRBJ2-7, with a possible D match to TRBD1 (6 bases). Trimming removed 4 bases from V and 5 bases from J, with 6 bases in between. The CDR3 totals 11 residues. The germline V gene encodes CDR1 SGHAT and CDR2 FQNNGV. CDR3 sequence reads: CASSWTDEQYF. CDR3 DNA sequence: TGTGCCAGCAGCTGGACAGACGAGCAGTACTTC. Filled out from reference TRBV11-2 and TRBJ2-7, the complete variable domain reads EAGVAQSPRYKIIEKRQSVAFWCNPISGHATLYWYQQILGQGPKLLIQFQNNGVVDDSQLPKDRFSAERLKGVDSTLKIQPAKLEDSAVYLCASSWTDEQYFGPGTRLTVT.

This clone was seen just once. The CDR3 loop is CASRGDSYNEQFF. The CDR3, as DNA: TGTGCCAGCAGGGGGGACTCCTACAATGAGCAGTTCTTC. The chain is built from TRBV28 and TRBJ2-1; the D call may be TRBD1 or TRBD2 (5 bases each). This CDR3 contains 13 residues. Germline CDR1 is MDHEN and CDR2 is SYDVKM. The V end was cut by 6 bases, the J end by 0 bases, with 6 bases between.

The chain couples TRBV15 to TRBJ1-1; a possible D gene is TRBD1 (5 bases). There are 17 residues in the CDR3. In germline, CDR1 is LNHNV, CDR2 YYDKDF (reference sequence). The V end was cut by 3 bases, the J end by 1 base, with 18 bases between. The CDR3: CATSREWRSGGNTEAFF. CDR3 in DNA: TGTGCCACCAGCAGGGAGTGGCGGTCTGGGGGGAACACTGAAGCTTTCTTT.

This clone was observed once. The CDR3 reads CASSLDPGATDTQYF. Here the CDR3 DNA reads TGTGCCAGCAGCTTAGATCCGGGGGCAACAGATACGCAGTATTTT. The V gene is TRBV7-9, the J gene TRBJ2-3, with D perhaps matching TRBD1 or TRBD2 (6 bases each). V lost 1 base to trimming and J lost 3 bases, with 11 bases between them. The CDR3 extends over 15 amino acids. Germline loops: CDR1 SEHNR, CDR2 FQNEAQ (reference sequence).

CDR3 sequence reads: CASTSGTDTQYF. The DNA of the CDR3 is TGTGCCAGCACTAGCGGCACAGATACGCAGTATTTT. The rearrangement links TRBV6-6 to TRBJ2-3; D is possibly TRBD2 (6 bases). Between the trimmed V and J ends, which lost 7 bases and 1 base, there was a span of 6 bases. The CDR3 runs to 12 residues. CDR1 is MNHNY and CDR2 is SVGAGI in the germline V gene (reference sequence).

This clone was detected only a few times. V usage is TRBV27 and J usage is TRBJ1-5, with TRBD1 identical over 7 bases. There are 14 residues in the CDR3. From germline, CDR1 is MNHEY and CDR2 SMNVEV (reference sequence). V shed 4 bases, J shed 5 bases, and the junction held 5 bases outside the gene matches. The CDR3 region is CASSSRDSYQPQHF. Here the CDR3 DNA reads TGTGCCAGCAGTTCCCGGGACAGTTATCAGCCCCAGCATTTT.